The 25 T cell receptor beta chains reported below all come from one sample, sequenced in a study of early T cells in non-severe SARS-CoV-2 infection (dated by TCRdb to 2020 to 2023). The library was prepared using 5' RACE. The instrument was a NextSeq 500. TCRdb reworked the public reads: Q25 trimming with fastp, MiXCR clone assembly, productive beta chains retained. Rows are combined by CDR3 protein, so each entry shows the most common genes and DNA. The sample table contains roughly 80,000 distinct CDR3 sequences; only one count was recorded for roughly 13% of them. 3% to 3.5% of the sample rests with the top ten. What was sequenced was whole blood. The receptor source for this set is an adult who was a healthcare worker with PCR-confirmed SARS-CoV-2 infection or an uninfected control (not recorded which).

This sequence joins TRBV5-6 and TRBJ1-2; TRBD1 matches 11 bases. Germline V CDR1 and CDR2: SGHDT, YYEEEE. This CDR3 contains 15 residues. V was clipped by 4 bases and J by 3 bases; unmatched bases: 5. CDR3: CASSPRTGGYYGYTF. The CDR3 DNA sequence: TGTGCCAGCAGCCCACGGACAGGGGGCTACTATGGCTACACCTTC.

The V call is TRBV18, the J call TRBJ2-6; D ambiguous. There are 15 residues in the CDR3. The V gene's germline CDR1 is KGHSH and CDR2 LQKENI. The V end was cut by 0 bases, the J end by 5 bases, with 8 bases between. CDR3: CASSPPASRANVLTF. The CDR3 nucleotides read TGTGCCAGCTCACCACCCGCCAGCAGGGCCAACGTCCTGACTTTC.

Concerning this clonotype: This sequence may be a read error, since a much larger clone differs from it by one base. The chain is built from TRBV6-5 and TRBJ2-7; maybe TRBD2 (6 bases). Germline values: CDR1 MNHEY, CDR2 SVGAGI. The CDR3 runs 13 residues. CDR3 loop: CPSSSAGGYEQYF. The CDR3 DNA sequence: TGTCCCAGCAGTTCCGCCGGGGGTTACGAGCAGTACTTC.

This clonotype came up many times. The chain is built from TRBV11-2 and TRBJ2-1, with no clear D. CDR3 size: 16 residues. Deletions cut 1 base from V and 0 bases from J, with 10 bases between. Germline V gene data show CDR1 as SGHAT and CDR2 as FQNNGV. The CDR3 DNA reads TGTGCCAGCAGCTTAGTGCGGATCCGCTCCTACAATGAGCAGTTCTTC. Encoded protein: CASSLVRIRSYNEQFF.

In this sample, this clonotype turned up a few times. The gene calls are TRBV29-1 and TRBJ1-2; the D is unclear. CDR3 size: 11 residues. Per germline, CDR1 SQVTM and CDR2 ANQGSEA. Deletions cut 4 bases from V and 4 bases from J, with 7 bases between. CDR3 protein: CSVGQLYGYTF. The CDR3 nucleotides read TGCAGCGTTGGGCAGCTCTATGGCTACACCTTC.

This clonotype was observed many times. This sequence joins TRBV19 and TRBJ2-4, with D maybe TRBD2 (6 bases). This CDR3 comprises 13 residues. V dropped 4 bases and J dropped 8 bases, with 12 bases sitting between them. CDR1 and CDR2 (germline): LNHDA, SQIVND (reference sequence). CDR3 nucleotide sequence: TGTGCCAGTAGTACCCGGGAGTCGGACATTCAGTACTTC. Translating gives CASSTRESDIQYF.

The J gene is TRBJ2-1, the V gene TRBV7-9; the D gene is possibly TRBD1 (5 bases). This CDR3 contains 16 residues. Germline V lookup: CDR1 SEHNR, CDR2 FQNEAQ (reference sequence). The V and J ends lost 5 bases and 0 bases respectively, with 14 bases between them. The CDR3 spells CASSPGIGTSYNEQFF. CDR3 bases: TGTGCCAGCAGCCCAGGGATAGGAACCTCCTACAATGAGCAGTTCTTC.

This clonotype appeared a few times. Its ends do not fully match the called genes, so a read error is possible. The rearrangement uses TRBV7-7 and TRBJ2-7; TRBD2 matches at 14 bases. The germline gives CDR1 SSHAT, CDR2 FNYEAQ (reference sequence). The CDR3 consists of 20 residues. CDR3 nucleotides: TGTGCTAGCAGCTTAGGGTCCGGGACTAGCGGGAGTCCTGCATACTACGAGCAGTACTTC. Translating it yields CASSLGSGTSGSPAYYEQYF.

The chain links TRBV11-2 to TRBJ2-1, with 13 bases identical to TRBD2. CDR1 is SGHAT, CDR2 FQNNGV, per germline. The CDR3 consists of 18 residues. With 3 bases clipped from V and 8 bases from J, the junction kept 13 bases outside the gene matches. CDR3 in DNA: TGTGCCAGCAGCTTCCCAGGGGGAGGACTAGCGGGAGTGTATGAGCAGTTCTTC. It codes for CASSFPGGGLAGVYEQFF.

This chain uses TRBV3-1 with TRBJ1-2; no clear D gene. Germline assignment: CDR1 LGHDT and CDR2 YNNKEL (reference sequence). The CDR3 spans 15 residues. The V end lost 1 base, the J end lost 2 bases, and 11 bases lay between the germline ends. CDR3: CASSQGPDGNYGYTF. CDR3 sequence (DNA): TGTGCCAGCAGCCAAGGTCCTGACGGAAACTATGGCTACACCTTC. Using reference TRBV3-1 and TRBJ1-2 for the parts outside the CDR3, the full variable domain is DTAVSQTPKYLVTQMGNDKSIKCEQNLGHDTMYWYKQDSKKFLKIMFSYNNKELIINETVPNRFSPKSPDKAHLNLHINSLELGDSAVYFCASSQGPDGNYGYTFGSGTRLTVV.

The V gene is TRBV12-5, the J gene TRBJ2-7; TRBD1 agrees at 7 bases. This CDR3 has 15 residues. Germline V gene data show CDR1 as LGHNT and CDR2 as FRNRAP. J was trimmed by 3 bases and V by 4 bases; bases with no gene match: 9. The CDR3 loop reads CASGSMDRIDYEQYF. In DNA form, the CDR3 reads TGTGCTAGTGGTTCAATGGACAGGATTGACTACGAGCAGTACTTC.

Remarks on this clonotype: A much bigger clone sits one base away, suggesting this may be a read error. This chain uses TRBV11-2 with TRBJ2-7; weak D call: TRBD2 (5 bases). In germline, CDR1 is SGHAT, CDR2 FQNNGV. Trimming took 5 bases from V and 1 from J, leaving 9 bases between them. There are 13 residues in the CDR3. CDR3 coding DNA: TGTGCCAGCAGCCTGTGGGAGTCCTACGAGCAGTACTTC. The encoded protein is CASSLWESYEQYF.

This clonotype was counted a few times. The chain is built from TRBV7-3 and TRBJ2-1; 9 bases are a match to TRBD2. CDR1 and CDR2 (germline): SGHTA, FQGTGA. The CDR3 is made up of 14 amino acids. Unmatched junction bases numbered 3, after V lost 0 bases and J lost 9 bases. As DNA, the CDR3 is TGTGCCAGCAGCTTAACTAGCGGGGGACGTGAGCAGTTCTTC. Translation: CASSLTSGGREQFF. Filled out from reference TRBV7-3 and TRBJ2-1, the complete variable domain reads GAGVSQTPSNKVTEKGKYVELRCDPISGHTALYWYRQSLGQGPEFLIYFQGTGAADDSGLPNDRFFAVRPEGSVSTLKIQRTERGDSAVYLCASSLTSGGREQFFGPGTRLTVL.

This rearrangement joins TRBV7-9 to TRBJ1-4; 11 nucleotides align to TRBD1. Looked up from germline, CDR1 is SEHNR and CDR2 is FQNEAQ (reference sequence). V gave up 5 bases and J gave up 7 bases; unmatched junction bases: 12. The CDR3 consists of 17 residues. The CDR3 bases are TGTGCCAGCAGCCCCCGGGCGGACAGGGGGCGAGTTGAAAAACTGTTTTTT. As protein: CASSPRADRGRVEKLFF.

V usage is TRBV5-4 and J usage is TRBJ2-1; TRBD2 agrees at 8 bases. The CDR3 loop spans 14 amino acids. The trim removed 4 bases at V and 6 bases at J, leaving 6 bases unmatched. Germline loops: CDR1 SGHNT, CDR2 YYREEE (reference sequence). CDR3 protein: CASSTGLAPNEQFF. In DNA form, the CDR3 reads TGTGCCAGCAGCACCGGACTAGCCCCCAATGAGCAGTTCTTC.

This clonotype has just a few counts. The rearrangement links TRBV7-9 to TRBJ2-5; 7 bases are a match to TRBD1. The CDR3 extends over 12 amino acids. Trimming took 7 bases from V and 7 from J; bases not matched to a gene: 6. The germline CDR1 and CDR2 sequences are SEHNR and FQNEAQ (reference sequence). The CDR3, as DNA: TGTGCCAGCATGACAGGGTTCGGGACCCAGTACTTC. It encodes CASMTGFGTQYF.

The J gene is TRBJ2-5, the V gene TRBV3-1; either TRBD1 or TRBD2 may supply D (6 bases each). The CDR3 consists of 12 residues. Trimming removed 8 bases at V and 9 bases at J, with 16 bases between. Germline V lookup: CDR1 LGHDT, CDR2 YNNKEL (reference sequence). As DNA, the CDR3 is TGTGCCAGCGGGGGGCCCGCCGAGGCCCAGTACTTC. It codes for CASGGPAEAQYF.

The chain recombines TRBV2 with TRBJ2-1; 7 nucleotides align to TRBD2. Germline values: CDR1 SNHLY, CDR2 FYNNEI. V lost 5 bases to trimming and J lost 5 bases; unmatched junction nucleotides: 6. This CDR3 contains 14 residues. CDR3 sequence (DNA): TGTGCCAGCAGTAGACCTAGCGGACACAATGAGCAGTTCTTC. Residues: CASSRPSGHNEQFF.

This clonotype was counted at least ten times. V gene TRBV6-1 combines with J gene TRBJ1-2; TRBD1 might be the D (6 bases). Germline V gives CDR1 MNHNS, CDR2 SASEGT. V lost 5 bases and J lost 6, with 16 bases in between. The CDR3 runs 14 residues. This chain's CDR3 is CASSIPGVKNGYTF. The CDR3 coding sequence is TGTGCCAGCAGTATTCCAGGGGTCAAGAATGGCTACACCTTC.

This clonotype was counted between two and nine times. The chain carries TRBV5-1 and TRBJ2-1, with D unresolved. This CDR3 region has 15 residues. The germline CDR1 and CDR2 sequences are SGHRS and YFSETQ. The V end lost 3 bases, the J end lost 2 bases, and 12 bases lay between the germline ends. The DNA of the CDR3 is TGCGCCAGCAGCTCCTTTAACGGGCCCTACAATGAGCAGTTCTTC. It specifies CASSSFNGPYNEQFF.

This sequence joins TRBV6-5 and TRBJ1-1, with D uncertain. Deletions cut 0 bases from V and 0 bases from J, with 8 bases between. This CDR3 contains 15 residues. Germline CDR1 reads MNHEY; CDR2 reads SVGAGI. In DNA form, the CDR3 reads TGTGCCAGCAGTTACTCCCTGGGCATGAACACTGAAGCTTTCTTT. This gives the protein CASSYSLGMNTEAFF.

This clonotype has a handful of counts. The chain is built from TRBV5-3 and TRBJ2-3; D not certain. TRBV5-3 is an ORF for which the function is uncertain. This CDR3 comprises 14 residues. V lost 7 bases and J 6 bases, leaving 18 bases between the germline ends. CDR3 in DNA: TGTGCCAGACCCCCCTCTTTGGGGATTGATACGCAGTATTTT. Translating it yields CARPPSLGIDTQYF.

V gene TRBV28 combines with J gene TRBJ2-1; the match to TRBD2 covers 11 bases. The V gene end was trimmed by 6 bases and the J gene end by 8 bases; junction bases not matched to a gene: 9. The CDR3 loop spans 15 amino acids. CDR1 MDHEN and CDR2 SYDVKM come from the germline V gene. The CDR3 nucleotides are TGTGCCAGCAGACTGGGTAGCGGGGGGGCGCATGAGCAGTTCTTC. Translating it yields CASRLGSGGAHEQFF.

This clonotype was recorded a few times. The chain is built from TRBV2 and TRBJ1-1; D ambiguous. From germline, CDR1 is SNHLY and CDR2 FYNNEI. The V gene lost 3 bases and the J gene lost 5 bases, with 22 bases spanning the gap. This CDR3 has 17 residues. The CDR3, as DNA: TGTGCCAGCAGTGATCCATCGACGTTCAAGACCGCGACTGAAGCTTTCTTT. It encodes CASSDPSTFKTATEAFF.

This clonotype was found once. The chain combines TRBV9 with TRBJ2-2; D unresolved. The V end lost 0 bases, the J end lost 4 bases, and 7 bases lay between the germline ends. Germline V gene sequence: CDR1 SGDLS, CDR2 YYNGEE. This CDR3 comprises 14 residues. CDR3 sequence reads: CASSVVASTGELFF. The CDR3, as DNA: TGTGCCAGCAGCGTAGTCGCCTCCACCGGGGAGCTGTTTTTT.